This T cell receptor beta chain was recorded in a study of blood T cell repertoires in COVID-19. Only in-frame clones appear in the TCRdb table, and some are missing; sequencing was by immunoSEQ multiplex PCR. The data contain fewer than 75,000 clones, about nine tenths of them singletons. V was trimmed by 7 bases and J by 6 bases, leaving 14 bases between them. CDR3 length: 13 amino acids. The germline V gene has CDR1 ENHRY and CDR2 SYGVKD. The receptor comes from a man in his fifties or sixties with acute or convalescent COVID-19. The V and J genes are TRBV10-3 and TRBJ2-3; perhaps TRBD1 as D (7 bases). Sequencing was performed on peripheral blood. DNA of the CDR3: TGTGCCATCACCCCAGGGGGGCGGGATACGCAGTATTTT. Protein sequence: CAITPGGRDTQYF.